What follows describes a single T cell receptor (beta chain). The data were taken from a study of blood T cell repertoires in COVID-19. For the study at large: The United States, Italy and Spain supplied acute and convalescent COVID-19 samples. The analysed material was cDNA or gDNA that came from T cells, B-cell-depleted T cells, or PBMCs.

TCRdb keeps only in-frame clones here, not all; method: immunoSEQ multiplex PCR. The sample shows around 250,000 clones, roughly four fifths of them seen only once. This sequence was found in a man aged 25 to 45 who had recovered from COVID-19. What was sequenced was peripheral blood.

CDR3 sequence: CASSEQVTYNEQFF. The CDR3 nucleotides are TGTGCCAGCAGTGAACAGGTGACCTACAATGAGCAGTTCTTC. This sequence joins TRBV6-1 and TRBJ2-1; D gene unclear. The germline V and J ends were trimmed by 2 bases and 2 bases, with 7 bases remaining between them. Germline CDR1 reads MNHNS; CDR2 reads SASEGT. The CDR3 spans 14 residues.